The 4 T cell receptor beta chains presented below share a single source sample, sequenced in a study of early T cells in non-severe SARS-CoV-2 infection. TCRdb analysed the 5' RACE reads with MiXCR anew, one entry per CDR3 protein. The repertoire has 85,000 to 120,000 distinct CDR3 sequences, around 13% of them found once; the top ten carry less than 8%. Specimen: whole blood. The source of these receptors is an adult who was a healthcare worker with PCR-confirmed SARS-CoV-2 infection or an uninfected control (not recorded which).

This clonotype was recorded many times. The V gene is TRBV20-1, the J gene TRBJ2-2; no definite D call. Between the trimmed V and J ends, which lost 0 bases and 2 bases, there was a span of 10 bases. Per germline, CDR1 DFQATT and CDR2 SNEGSKA (reference sequence). The CDR3 runs 15 residues. CDR3 DNA sequence: TGCAGTGCTAGAGATCCTCTTACCAACACCGGGGAGCTGTTTTTT. Its protein product is CSARDPLTNTGELFF.

Many counts were recorded for this clonotype. The genes are TRBV28 and TRBJ2-5; 10 bases map to TRBD1. J was trimmed by 3 bases and V by 10 bases; bases with no gene match: 5. The germline V gene encodes CDR1 MDHEN and CDR2 SYDVKM. CDR3 length equals 13 residues. The CDR3: CATGTGVKETQYF. In DNA, the CDR3 is TGTGCCACCGGGACAGGGGTAAAAGAGACCCAGTACTTC.

This clonotype was counted only a few times. CDR3 residues: CASSEARGSQETQYF. The CDR3 nucleotides read TGTGCCAGCAGTGAAGCGCGGGGGTCCCAAGAGACCCAGTACTTC. This chain joins TRBV2 and TRBJ2-5, with TRBD2 matching 7 bases. This CDR3 has 15 residues. Germline CDR1 is SNHLY and CDR2 is FYNNEI. Trimming took 0 bases from V and 1 from J; bases not matched to a gene: 2.

This clonotype was found many times. The genes are TRBV7-8 and TRBJ1-1, with D maybe TRBD1 (6 bases). The CDR3 contains 16 residues. The ends were cut back, 7 bases at V and 7 bases at J, with 25 bases in the middle. Germline V gives CDR1 SGHVS, CDR2 FQNEAQ. The CDR3 coding sequence is TGTGCCAGCACCTCAACCTCCGACAGGCCGTCTGGTGAAGCTTTCTTT. Translated, it gives CASTSTSDRPSGEAFF.